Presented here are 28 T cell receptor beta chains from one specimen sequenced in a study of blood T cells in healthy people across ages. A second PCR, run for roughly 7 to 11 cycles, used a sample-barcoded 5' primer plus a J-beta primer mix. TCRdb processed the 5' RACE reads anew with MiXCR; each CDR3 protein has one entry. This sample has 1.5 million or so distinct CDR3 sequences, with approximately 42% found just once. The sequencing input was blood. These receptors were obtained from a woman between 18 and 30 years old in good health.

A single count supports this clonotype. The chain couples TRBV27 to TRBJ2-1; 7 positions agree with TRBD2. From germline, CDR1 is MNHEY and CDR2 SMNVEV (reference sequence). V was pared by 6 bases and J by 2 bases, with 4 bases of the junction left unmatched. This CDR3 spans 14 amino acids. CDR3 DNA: TGTGCCAGCAGATTTCTAGCGGCCTACAATGAGCAGTTCTTC. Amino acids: CASRFLAAYNEQFF.

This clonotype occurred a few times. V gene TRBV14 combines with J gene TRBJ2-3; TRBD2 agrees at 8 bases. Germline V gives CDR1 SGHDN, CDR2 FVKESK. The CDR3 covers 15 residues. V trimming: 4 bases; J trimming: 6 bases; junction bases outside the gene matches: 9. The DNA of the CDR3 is TGTGCCAGCAGCCTCAGAAGGCGCGGGAGGGATACGCAGTATTTT. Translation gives CASSLRRRGRDTQYF.

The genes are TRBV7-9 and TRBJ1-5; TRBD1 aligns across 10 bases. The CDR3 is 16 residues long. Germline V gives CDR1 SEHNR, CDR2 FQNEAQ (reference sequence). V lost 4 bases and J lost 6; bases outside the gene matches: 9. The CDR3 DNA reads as TGTGCCAGCAGCTCGCAGACAGGGGGCGCGAGTCAGCCCCAGCATTTT. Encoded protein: CASSSQTGGASQPQHF.

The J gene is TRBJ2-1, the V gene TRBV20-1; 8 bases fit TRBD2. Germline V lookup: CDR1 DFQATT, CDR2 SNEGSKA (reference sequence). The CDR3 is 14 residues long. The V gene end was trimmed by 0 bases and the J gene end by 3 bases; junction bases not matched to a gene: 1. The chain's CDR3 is CSARELAGYNEQFF. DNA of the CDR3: TGCAGTGCTAGAGAGCTAGCGGGCTACAATGAGCAGTTCTTC.

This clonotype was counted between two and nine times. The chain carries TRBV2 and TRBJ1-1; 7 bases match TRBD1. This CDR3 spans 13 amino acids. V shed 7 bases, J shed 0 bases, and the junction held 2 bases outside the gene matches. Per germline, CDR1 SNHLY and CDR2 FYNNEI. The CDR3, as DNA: TGTGCCAGCAAGGGACAGTTGAACACTGAAGCTTTCTTT. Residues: CASKGQLNTEAFF. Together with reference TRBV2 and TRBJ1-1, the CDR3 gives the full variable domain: EPEVTQTPSHQVTQMGQEVILRCVPISNHLYFYWYRQILGQKVEFLVSFYNNEISEKSEIFDDQFSVERPDGSNFTLKIRSTKLEDSAMYFCASKGQLNTEAFFGQGTRLTVV.

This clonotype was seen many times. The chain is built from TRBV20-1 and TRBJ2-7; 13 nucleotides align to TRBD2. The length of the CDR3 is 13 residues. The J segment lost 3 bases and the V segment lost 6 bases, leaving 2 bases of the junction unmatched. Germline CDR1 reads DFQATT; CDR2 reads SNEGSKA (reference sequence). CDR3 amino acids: CSARTSGSYEQYF. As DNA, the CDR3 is TGCAGTGCACGGACTAGCGGGAGCTACGAGCAGTACTTC.

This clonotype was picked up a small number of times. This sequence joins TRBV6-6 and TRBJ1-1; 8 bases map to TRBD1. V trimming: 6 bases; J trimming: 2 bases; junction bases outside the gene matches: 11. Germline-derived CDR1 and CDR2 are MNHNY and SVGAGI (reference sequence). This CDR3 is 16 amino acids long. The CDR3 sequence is CASSTGQGVYNTEAFF. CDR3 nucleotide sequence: TGTGCCAGCAGCACAGGACAGGGAGTTTACAACACTGAAGCTTTCTTT.

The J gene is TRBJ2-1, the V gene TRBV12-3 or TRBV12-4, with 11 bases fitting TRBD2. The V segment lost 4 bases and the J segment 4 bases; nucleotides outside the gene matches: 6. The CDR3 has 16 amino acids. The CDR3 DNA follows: TGTGCCAGCAGTTACGGGACTAGCGGACTATACAATGAGCAGTTCTTC. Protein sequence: CASSYGTSGLYNEQFF.

The CDR3 DNA sequence: TGTGCCAGCAGCTTGTGGGTTGATAATTCACCCCTCCACTTT. Translating gives CASSLWVDNSPLHF. The genes are TRBV5-8 and TRBJ1-6; D not resolved. V was shortened by 1 base and J by 5 bases, with 7 bases between the two germline ends. This CDR3 is 14 amino acids long. Germline V gives CDR1 SGHTS, CDR2 YDEGEE.

The CDR3 nucleotides are TGTGCCAGCAGCCCCCATCCGAACTGGGGCTATGGCTACACCTTC. Its protein product is CASSPHPNWGYGYTF. The genes are TRBV7-3 and TRBJ1-2, with D hard to call. The V gene's germline CDR1 is SGHTA and CDR2 FQGTGA. Deletions cut 5 bases from V and 4 bases from J, with 17 bases between. This CDR3 region has 15 residues.

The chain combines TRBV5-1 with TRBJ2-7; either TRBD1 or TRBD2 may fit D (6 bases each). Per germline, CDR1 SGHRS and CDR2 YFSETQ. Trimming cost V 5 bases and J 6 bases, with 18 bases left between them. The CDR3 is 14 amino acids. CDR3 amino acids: CASSVVGGQREQYF. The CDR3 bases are TGCGCCAGCAGTGTTGTAGGGGGGCAACGCGAGCAGTACTTC. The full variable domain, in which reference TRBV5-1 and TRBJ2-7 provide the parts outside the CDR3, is KAGVTQTPRYLIKTRGQQVTLSCSPISGHRSVSWYQQTPGQGLQFLFEYFSETQRNKGNFPGRFSGRQFSNSRSEMNVSTLELGDSALYLCASSVVGGQREQYFGPGTRLTVT.

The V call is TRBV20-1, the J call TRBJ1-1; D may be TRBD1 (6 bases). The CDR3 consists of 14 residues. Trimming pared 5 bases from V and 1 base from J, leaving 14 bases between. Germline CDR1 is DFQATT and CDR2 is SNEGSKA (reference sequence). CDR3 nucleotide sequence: TGCAGTGCTTCGCTTGGACAGACGAACACTGAAGCTTTCTTT. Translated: CSASLGQTNTEAFF.

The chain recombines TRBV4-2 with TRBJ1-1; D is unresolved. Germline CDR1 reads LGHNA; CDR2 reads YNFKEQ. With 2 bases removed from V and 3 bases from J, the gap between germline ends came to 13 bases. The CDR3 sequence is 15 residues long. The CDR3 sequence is CASSQRYGGHTEAFF. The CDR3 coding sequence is TGTGCCAGCAGCCAAAGGTATGGAGGGCACACTGAAGCTTTCTTT.

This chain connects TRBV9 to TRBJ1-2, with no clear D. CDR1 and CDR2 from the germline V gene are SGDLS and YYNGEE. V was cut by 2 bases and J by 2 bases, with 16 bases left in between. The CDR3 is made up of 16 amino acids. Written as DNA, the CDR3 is TGTGCCAGCAGCGTCTCCCCAGGCAGACCAAACTATGGCTACACCTTC. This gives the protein CASSVSPGRPNYGYTF.

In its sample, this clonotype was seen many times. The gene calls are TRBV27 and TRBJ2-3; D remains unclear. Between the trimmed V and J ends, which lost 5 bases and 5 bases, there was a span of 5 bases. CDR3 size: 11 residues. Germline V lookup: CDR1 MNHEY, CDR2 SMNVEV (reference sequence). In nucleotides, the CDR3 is TGTGCCAGCAGTACACTAGATACGCAGTATTTT. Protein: CASSTLDTQYF.

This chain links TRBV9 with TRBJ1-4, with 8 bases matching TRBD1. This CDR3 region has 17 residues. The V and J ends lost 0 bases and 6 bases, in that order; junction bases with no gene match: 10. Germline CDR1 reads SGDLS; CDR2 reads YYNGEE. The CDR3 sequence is CASSVERGTGGDEKLFF. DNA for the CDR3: TGTGCCAGCAGCGTAGAGAGGGGCACAGGGGGGGATGAAAAACTGTTTTTT.

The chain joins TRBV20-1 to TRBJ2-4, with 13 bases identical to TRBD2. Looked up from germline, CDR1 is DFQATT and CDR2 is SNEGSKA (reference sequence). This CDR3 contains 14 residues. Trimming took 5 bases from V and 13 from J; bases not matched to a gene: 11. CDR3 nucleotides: TGCAGTGCTCTTGCTAGGACTAGCGGGAGCCCACAGTACTTC. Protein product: CSALARTSGSPQYF.

Written as DNA, the CDR3 is TGTGCCAGCACCAAGACAAAGATTAGCGGGACCTACAATGAGCAGTTCTTC. Protein sequence: CASTKTKISGTYNEQFF. The genes are TRBV6-2 or TRBV6-3 and TRBJ2-1; 8 bases align to TRBD2. Germline V CDR1 and CDR2: MNHEY, SVGEGT. The V and J ends lost 7 bases and 2 bases, in that order; junction bases with no gene match: 13. The CDR3 contains 17 residues.

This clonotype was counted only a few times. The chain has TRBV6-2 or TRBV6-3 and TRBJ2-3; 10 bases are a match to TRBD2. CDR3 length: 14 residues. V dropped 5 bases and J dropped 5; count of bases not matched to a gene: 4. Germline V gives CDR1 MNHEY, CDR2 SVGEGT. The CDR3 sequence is CASSASGSLDTQYF. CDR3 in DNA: TGTGCCAGCAGTGCTAGCGGGAGTCTAGATACGCAGTATTTT.

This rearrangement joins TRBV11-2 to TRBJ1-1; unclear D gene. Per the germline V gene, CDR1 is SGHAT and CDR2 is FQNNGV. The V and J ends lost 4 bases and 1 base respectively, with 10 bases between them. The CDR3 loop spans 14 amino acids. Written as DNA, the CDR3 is TGTGCCAGCAGCTCCAACTCTGGGAACACTGAAGCTTTCTTT. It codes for CASSSNSGNTEAFF.

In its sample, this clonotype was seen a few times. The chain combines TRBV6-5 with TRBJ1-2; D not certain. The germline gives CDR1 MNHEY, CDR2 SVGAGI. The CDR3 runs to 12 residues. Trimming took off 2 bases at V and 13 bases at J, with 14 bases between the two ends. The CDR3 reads CASSYLPGAVTF. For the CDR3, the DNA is TGTGCCAGCAGTTACCTCCCGGGAGCGGTCACCTTC.

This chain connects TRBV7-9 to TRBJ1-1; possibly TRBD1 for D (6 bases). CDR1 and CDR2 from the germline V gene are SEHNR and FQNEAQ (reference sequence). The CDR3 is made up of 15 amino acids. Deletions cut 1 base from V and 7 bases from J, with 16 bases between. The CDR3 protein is CASSLDRAGLNEAFF. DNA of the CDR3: TGTGCCAGCAGCTTAGACAGGGCAGGGCTAAATGAAGCTTTCTTT. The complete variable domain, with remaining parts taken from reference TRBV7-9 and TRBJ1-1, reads DTGVSQNPRHKITKRGQNVTFRCDPISEHNRLYWYRQTLGQGPEFLTYFQNEAQLEKSRLLSDRFSAERPKGSFSTLEIQRTEQGDSAMYLCASSLDRAGLNEAFFGQGTRLTVV.

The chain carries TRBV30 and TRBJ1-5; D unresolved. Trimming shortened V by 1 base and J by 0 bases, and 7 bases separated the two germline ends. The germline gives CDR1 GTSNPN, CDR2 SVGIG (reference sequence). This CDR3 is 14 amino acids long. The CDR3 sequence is CAWSDGSSNQPQHF. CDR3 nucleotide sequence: TGTGCCTGGAGTGACGGTAGTAGCAATCAGCCCCAGCATTTT. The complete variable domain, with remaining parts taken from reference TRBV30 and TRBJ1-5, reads SQTIHQWPATLVQPVGSPLSLECTVEGTSNPNLYWYRQAAGRGLQLLFYSVGIGQISSEVPQNLSASRPQDRQFILSSKKLLLSDSGFYLCAWSDGSSNQPQHFGDGTRLSIL.

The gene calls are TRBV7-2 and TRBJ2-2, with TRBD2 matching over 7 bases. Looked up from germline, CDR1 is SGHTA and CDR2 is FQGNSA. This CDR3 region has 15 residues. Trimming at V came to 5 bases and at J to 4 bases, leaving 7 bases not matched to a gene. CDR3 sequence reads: CASSQRLAVTGELFF. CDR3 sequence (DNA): TGTGCCAGCAGCCAGCGGCTAGCGGTCACCGGGGAGCTGTTTTTT.

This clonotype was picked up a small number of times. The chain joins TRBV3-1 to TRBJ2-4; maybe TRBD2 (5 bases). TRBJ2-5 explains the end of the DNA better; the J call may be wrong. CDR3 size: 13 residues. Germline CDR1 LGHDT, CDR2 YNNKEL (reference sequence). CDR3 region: CASSQMRRETQYF. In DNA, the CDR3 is TGTGCCAGCAGCCAAATGAGGAGGGAGACCCAGTACTTC.

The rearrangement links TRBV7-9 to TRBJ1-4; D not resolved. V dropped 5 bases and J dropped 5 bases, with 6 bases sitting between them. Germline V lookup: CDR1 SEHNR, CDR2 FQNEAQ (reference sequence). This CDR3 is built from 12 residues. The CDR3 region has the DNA TGTGCCAGCAGCCGAGTGAATGAAAAACTGTTTTTT. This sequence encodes CASSRVNEKLFF.

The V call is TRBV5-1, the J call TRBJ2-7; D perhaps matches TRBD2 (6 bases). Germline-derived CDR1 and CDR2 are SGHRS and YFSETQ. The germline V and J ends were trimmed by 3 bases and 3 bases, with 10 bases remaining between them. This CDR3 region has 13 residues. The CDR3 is CASSSGTLYEQYF. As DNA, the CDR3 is TGCGCCAGCAGCTCCGGGACTCTCTACGAGCAGTACTTC. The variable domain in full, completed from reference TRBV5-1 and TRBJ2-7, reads KAGVTQTPRYLIKTRGQQVTLSCSPISGHRSVSWYQQTPGQGLQFLFEYFSETQRNKGNFPGRFSGRQFSNSRSEMNVSTLELGDSALYLCASSSGTLYEQYFGPGTRLTVT.

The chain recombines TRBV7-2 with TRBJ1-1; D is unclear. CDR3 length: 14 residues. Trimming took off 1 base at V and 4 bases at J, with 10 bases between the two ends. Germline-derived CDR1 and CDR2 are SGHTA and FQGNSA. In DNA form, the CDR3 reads TGTGCCAGCAGCTTAGATGTAGGGTTCACTGAAGCTTTCTTT. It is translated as CASSLDVGFTEAFF.